The clone carrying this T cell receptor (beta chain) was detected only a few times. The sample comes from a study of T cells in Graves' hyperthyroidism and ophthalmopathy. This CDR3 is built from 13 residues. Germline CDR1 and CDR2: SGHTA and FQGNSA. The V gene lost 5 bases and the J gene lost 2 bases, with 8 bases spanning the gap. RNA transcripts provided the source from which TCR beta CDR3 regions were amplified. Initially, a first-round RT-PCR of the TCR CDR3 employed the HTBI primer set. TCRdb analysed the multiplex PCR reads with MiXCR anew, one entry per CDR3 protein. Of hundreds of thousands of distinct CDR3 sequences detected, more than 20% appear once; the ten largest clones hold approximately 30%.

The sequencing sample was made of blood. The J gene is TRBJ2-3, the V gene TRBV7-2; no clear D gene. This clonotype originated in a man between 25 and 39 years old with Graves' ophthalmopathy. In nucleotides, the CDR3 is TGTGCCAGCAGCCGCGACCCCACAGATACGCAGTATTTT. Encoded protein: CASSRDPTDTQYF.